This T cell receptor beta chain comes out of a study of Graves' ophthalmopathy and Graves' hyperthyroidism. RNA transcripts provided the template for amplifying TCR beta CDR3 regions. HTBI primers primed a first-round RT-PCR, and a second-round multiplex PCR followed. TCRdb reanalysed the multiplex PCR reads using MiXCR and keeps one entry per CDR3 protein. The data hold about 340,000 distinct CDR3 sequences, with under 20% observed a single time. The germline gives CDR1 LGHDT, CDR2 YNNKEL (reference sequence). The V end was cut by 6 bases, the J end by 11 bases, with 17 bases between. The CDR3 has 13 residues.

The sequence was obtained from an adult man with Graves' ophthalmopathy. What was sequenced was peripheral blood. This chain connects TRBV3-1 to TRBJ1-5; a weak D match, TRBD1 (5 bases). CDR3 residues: CASSKTFEGSQHF. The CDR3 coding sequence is TGTGCCAGCAGTAAGACATTTGAGGGGTCCCAGCATTTT.